This T cell receptor beta chain originates from a study of cytomegalovirus exposure and HLA in healthy donors. Libraries were prepared by immunoSEQ multiplex PCR; TCRdb keeps only in-frame clonotypes and omits some of them. Altogether 110,000 to 150,000 clones are present, about 90% being singletons, with the ten largest covering less than 8%. This CDR3 has 14 amino acids. V dropped 5 bases and J dropped 0 bases, with 10 bases sitting between them. Germline V gives CDR1 SGHRS, CDR2 YFSETQ. The chain uses TRBV5-1 and TRBJ2-3, with no clear D. The sequenced sample consisted of PBMCs. The clonotype was recovered from a woman aged 30 to 39 in good health and CMV-seropositive. The CDR3 DNA reads as TGCGCCAGCAGGACATTTACTAGCACAGATACGCAGTATTTT. It is translated as CASRTFTSTDTQYF.